The 21 T cell receptor beta chains in this list originate from one sample, sequenced in a study of identical twins. Via MiXCR, TCRdb re-called the 5' RACE reads, giving one row per CDR3 protein. The sample records 200,000 to 250,000 distinct CDR3 sequences, around 15% being singletons. What was sequenced was memory (CD45RO+) T cells sorted from blood. The receptor source for this set is a woman aged 18-30 years in good health.

This clonotype came up many times. The chain links TRBV5-1 to TRBJ2-1, with a weak D call TRBD1 (6 bases). Germline V gene lookup returns CDR1 SGHRS and CDR2 YFSETQ. Between the trimmed V and J ends, which lost 2 bases and 5 bases, there was a span of 14 bases. CDR3 length: 15 residues. The CDR3 is CASSLIRTANNEQFF. CDR3 DNA sequence: TGCGCCAGCAGCTTAATCCGGACAGCCAACAATGAGCAGTTCTTC.

This clonotype was counted a few times. V and J are TRBV24-1 and TRBJ1-5, with D possibly being TRBD1 (5 bases). V dropped 8 bases and J dropped 1 base, with 20 bases sitting between them. The CDR3 length is 17 residues. Germline V gene data show CDR1 as KGHDR and CDR2 as SFDVKD. The CDR3 region has the DNA TGTGCCACCACTGGACATCCTTTTAGAGGGAGCAATCAGCCCCAGCATTTT. It translates to CATTGHPFRGSNQPQHF.

This clonotype was counted at least ten times. V is TRBV12-3 or TRBV12-4 and J is TRBJ2-7, with 7 nucleotides matching TRBD2. The CDR3 extends over 16 amino acids. V dropped 1 base and J dropped 0; count of bases not matched to a gene: 6. The CDR3 loop is CASSLGGLAASYEQYF. The CDR3 nucleotides read TGTGCCAGCAGTTTAGGTGGGCTAGCGGCCTCCTACGAGCAGTACTTC.

This clonotype has only a few counts. V gene TRBV9 combines with J gene TRBJ1-5; 10 nucleotides line up with TRBD1. J was trimmed by 5 bases and V by 0 bases; bases with no gene match: 11. The CDR3 consists of 18 residues. Germline CDR1 and CDR2: SGDLS and YYNGEE. The CDR3 loop reads CASSVVGTGALQDQPQHF. CDR3 in DNA: TGTGCCAGCAGCGTAGTTGGGACAGGGGCGCTCCAAGATCAGCCCCAGCATTTT.

The J gene is TRBJ2-1, the V gene TRBV5-1; 10 bases are a match to TRBD1. The V gene end was trimmed by 4 bases and the J gene end by 9 bases; junction bases not matched to a gene: 4. Looked up from germline, CDR1 is SGHRS and CDR2 is YFSETQ. There are 13 residues in the CDR3. This chain's CDR3 is CASSDGTGAEQFF. The CDR3 DNA follows: TGCGCCAGCAGCGACGGGACAGGGGCTGAGCAGTTCTTC.

A few counts support this clonotype. The chain is built from TRBV3-1 and TRBJ2-1, with 10 bases aligning to TRBD2. This CDR3 has 17 amino acids. CDR1 and CDR2 (germline): LGHDT, YNNKEL (reference sequence). V lost 4 bases, J lost 9 bases, and 15 bases stayed unmatched. As DNA, the CDR3 is TGTGCCAGCAGCCCTCAAAAAGCGGGAGGGCCTAGAAGTGAGCAGTTCTTC. Amino acids: CASSPQKAGGPRSEQFF.

This clonotype came up a few times. J is TRBJ2-5 and V is TRBV5-1, with D tentatively TRBD2 (6 bases). V was clipped by 4 bases and J by 4 bases, with 17 bases between them. The CDR3 covers 15 residues. Per the germline V gene, CDR1 is SGHRS and CDR2 is YFSETQ. CDR3 DNA sequence: TGCGCCAGCAGCCCATCCGGGACTGCCCTAGAGACCCAGTACTTC. Translating gives CASSPSGTALETQYF.

The rearrangement uses TRBV10-3 and TRBJ2-7; D is ambiguous. The CDR3 is 11 residues long. V lost 4 bases to trimming and J lost 6 bases, with 7 bases between them. Germline-derived CDR1 and CDR2 are ENHRY and SYGVKD. The CDR3 spells CAISGRSEQYF. The DNA of the CDR3 is TGTGCCATCAGTGGAAGAAGCGAGCAGTACTTC.

This chain links TRBV29-1 with TRBJ2-2; D is unresolved. Germline loops: CDR1 SQVTM, CDR2 ANQGSEA. The CDR3 length is 13 residues. Trimming removed 8 bases at V and 4 bases at J, with 14 bases between. CDR3: CSTAAVATGELFF. DNA for the CDR3: TGCAGCACAGCCGCGGTAGCCACCGGGGAGCTGTTTTTT.

This clonotype was seen more than once but under ten times. The chain has TRBV20-1 and TRBJ2-5, with a possible D match to TRBD2 (5 bases). The CDR3 is made up of 12 amino acids. In germline, CDR1 is DFQATT, CDR2 SNEGSKA (reference sequence). V lost 2 bases and J lost 1, with 5 bases in between. The CDR3 loop is CSARSGQETQYF. CDR3 in DNA: TGCAGTGCTAGAAGCGGCCAAGAGACCCAGTACTTC.

The chain has TRBV11-3 and TRBJ2-1; unclear D gene. V lost 7 bases, J lost 7 bases, and 11 bases lay in between. CDR1 and CDR2 (germline): SGHNT, YENEEA. This CDR3 is 12 amino acids long. CDR3 region: CASTPTVNEQFF. CDR3 nucleotide sequence: TGTGCCAGCACCCCGACGGTGAATGAGCAGTTCTTC. The full variable domain, completed using reference TRBV11-3 and TRBJ2-1, is EAGVVQSPRYKIIEKKQPVAFWCNPISGHNTLYWYLQNLGQGPELLIRYENEEAVDDSQLPKDRFSAERLKGVDSTLKIQPAELGDSAVYLCASTPTVNEQFFGPGTRLTVL.

This chain connects TRBV20-1 to TRBJ2-1; 15 positions agree with TRBD2. Trimming removed 1 base from V and 9 bases from J; junction bases left unmatched: 10. Looked up from germline, CDR1 is DFQATT and CDR2 is SNEGSKA (reference sequence). The CDR3 spans 17 residues. CDR3 DNA sequence: TGCAGTGCTAGAGGAGGGACTAGCGGGGGGAGTTGGGGTGAGCAGTTCTTC. Its protein is CSARGGTSGGSWGEQFF.

This clonotype came up a few times. This chain links TRBV12-3 or TRBV12-4 with TRBJ2-4; D gene unclear. CDR3 length: 13 amino acids. Trimming took off 7 bases at V and 4 bases at J, with 11 bases between the two ends. CDR3 nucleotides: TGTGCCAGCATGTGGGTGGGTAAAAACATTCAGTACTTC. Encoded protein: CASMWVGKNIQYF.

This CDR3 is CASSSGTSSDNEQFF. In DNA form, the CDR3 reads TGCGCCAGCAGCTCGGGGACTAGCAGCGACAATGAGCAGTTCTTC. The chain has TRBV5-1 and TRBJ2-1; TRBD2 agrees at 9 bases. CDR3 length: 15 residues. The V gene's germline CDR1 is SGHRS and CDR2 YFSETQ. The J segment lost 5 bases and the V segment lost 3 bases, leaving 6 bases of the junction unmatched.

J is TRBJ2-7 and V is TRBV3-1; D unclear. The germline gives CDR1 LGHDT, CDR2 YNNKEL (reference sequence). This CDR3 has 13 amino acids. The V gene lost 4 bases and the J gene lost 4 bases, with 11 bases spanning the gap. For the CDR3, the DNA is TGTGCCAGCAGCCTTTCCAGGACGTACGAGCAGTACTTC. Translating gives CASSLSRTYEQYF.

The chain combines TRBV2 with TRBJ2-3; D possibly uses TRBD1 or TRBD2 (5 bases each). With 6 bases removed from V and 1 base from J, the gap between germline ends came to 11 bases. Germline V CDR1 and CDR2: SNHLY, FYNNEI. CDR3 length equals 14 residues. The CDR3: CASRRGRGTDTQYF. The CDR3 region has the DNA TGTGCCAGCAGACGGGGCCGGGGCACAGATACGCAGTATTTT.

V is TRBV29-1 and J is TRBJ2-7, with TRBD1 matching 10 bases. V shed 7 bases, J shed 3 bases, and the junction held 3 bases outside the gene matches. The germline gives CDR1 SQVTM, CDR2 ANQGSEA. CDR3 length equals 12 residues. CDR3 coding DNA: TGCAGCGGCGGGGACAGGGGCTACGAGCAGTACTTC. Amino acid sequence: CSGGDRGYEQYF.

This clonotype was counted ten times or more. This sequence joins TRBV20-1 and TRBJ2-4; TRBD1 is a possible D gene (5 bases). The V end lost 4 bases, the J end lost 0 bases, and 10 bases lay between the germline ends. Germline lookup yields CDR1 DFQATT and CDR2 SNEGSKA (reference sequence). The CDR3 contains 14 residues. The CDR3 loop is CSAMQGIAKNIQYF. CDR3 sequence (DNA): TGCAGTGCTATGCAGGGTATAGCCAAAAACATTCAGTACTTC.

The V call is TRBV6-4, the J call TRBJ2-3, with TRBD2 matching over 11 bases. In germline, CDR1 is MRHNA, CDR2 SNTAGT. The CDR3 has 17 amino acids. V was clipped by 6 bases and J by 0 bases; unmatched bases: 8. The CDR3 DNA follows: TGTGCCAGCAGGCGGCTAGCGGGGGGAACGAGCACAGATACGCAGTATTTT. Translation gives CASRRLAGGTSTDTQYF.

J is TRBJ2-1 and V is TRBV5-5; maybe TRBD1 (6 bases). The CDR3 sequence is 13 residues long. The ends were cut back, 2 bases at V and 10 bases at J, with 13 bases in the middle. Germline assignment: CDR1 SGHKS and CDR2 YYEKEE (reference sequence). The CDR3 region is CASSLQGLREQFF. The CDR3 DNA sequence: TGTGCCAGCAGCTTACAGGGATTAAGAGAGCAGTTCTTC.

This clonotype was observed a few times. The chain links TRBV9 to TRBJ2-3, with D possibly TRBD2 on 5 matching bases. V gave up 0 bases and J gave up 9 bases, with 11 bases separating them. CDR3 length: 13 amino acids. Germline CDR1 SGDLS, CDR2 YYNGEE. In nucleotides, the CDR3 is TGTGCCAGCAGCGTAGGGACTTTGCCGACGCAGTATTTT. This translates into CASSVGTLPTQYF. The full variable domain, its missing parts supplied by reference TRBV9 and TRBJ2-3, is DSGVTQTPKHLITATGQRVTLRCSPRSGDLSVYWYQQSLDQGLQFLIQYYNGEERAKGNILERFSAQQFPDLHSELNLSSLELGDSALYFCASSVGTLPTQYFGPGTRLTVL.